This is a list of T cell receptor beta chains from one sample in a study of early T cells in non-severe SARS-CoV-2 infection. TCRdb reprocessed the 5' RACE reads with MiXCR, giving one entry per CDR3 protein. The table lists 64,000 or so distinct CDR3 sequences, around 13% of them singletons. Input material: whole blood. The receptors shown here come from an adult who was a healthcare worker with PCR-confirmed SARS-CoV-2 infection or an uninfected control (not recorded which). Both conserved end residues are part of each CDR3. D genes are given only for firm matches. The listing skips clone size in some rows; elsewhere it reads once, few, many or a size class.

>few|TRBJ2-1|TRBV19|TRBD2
TGTGCCAGTAGTATAGTGGCTAGCGGGGGTGCCTCGCAGTTCTTC
CASSIVASGGASQFF
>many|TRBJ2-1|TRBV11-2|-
TGTGCCAGCAGCTTACTGGGACGGGTTAACAATGAGCAGTTCTTC
CASSLLGRVNNEQFF
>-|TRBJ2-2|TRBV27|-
TGTGCCAGCAGTTTAGTCAGGGAAAACACCGGGGAGCTGTTTTTT
CASSLVRENTGELFF
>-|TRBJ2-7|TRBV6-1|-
TGTGCCAGCAGTGAGAGAATTGCAGCCTACGAGCAGTACTTC
CASSERIAAYEQYF
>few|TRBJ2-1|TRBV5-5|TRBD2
TGTGCCAGCAGCTTGGCCGGGGGACTAGCGGTCAACAATGAGCAGTTCTTC
CASSLAGGLAVNNEQFF
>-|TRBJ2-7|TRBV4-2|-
TGTGCCAGCAGCCATCCCCCCTCGTACGAGCAGTACTTC
CASSHPPSYEQYF
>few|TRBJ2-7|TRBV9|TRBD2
TGTGCCAGCAGCGTAGAGGGTAGCGGGGGTTACGAGCAGTACTTC
CASSVEGSGGYEQYF
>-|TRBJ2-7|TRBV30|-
TGTGCCTGGAGTCTGGGGAACTACGAGCAGTACTTC
CAWSLGNYEQYF
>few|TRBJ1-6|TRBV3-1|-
TGTGCCAGCAGCCTTGTGAAGGGAGGTTCACCCCTCCACTTT
CASSLVKGGSPLHF
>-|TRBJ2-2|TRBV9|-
TGTGCCAGCAGGAGTACGGATCAGGGGAACACCGGGGAGCTGTTTTTT
CASRSTDQGNTGELFF
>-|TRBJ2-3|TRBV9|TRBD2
TGTGCCAGCAGCCCCAGCGGGGGTAGCACAGATACGCAGTATTTT
CASSPSGGSTDTQYF
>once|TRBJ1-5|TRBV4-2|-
TGTGCCGGCAGCCAAGAGGGGCAGTGGGCAGATACGCAGCATTTT
CAGSQEGQWADTQHF
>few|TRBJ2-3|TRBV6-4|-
TGTGCCAGCAGTGACGAAGGGATAGCAGATACGCAGTATTTT
CASSDEGIADTQYF
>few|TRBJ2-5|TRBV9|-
TGTGCCAGCAGCGTAGTTGGAGAGACCCAGTACTTC
CASSVVGETQYF
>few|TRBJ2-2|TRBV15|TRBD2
TGTGCCACCAGCAGAGATGATGGGGGGGCGAACACCGGGGAGCTGTTTTTT
CATSRDDGGANTGELFF
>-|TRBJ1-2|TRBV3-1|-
TGTGCCAGTTCGGGGAATGTCTATGGCTACACCTTC
CASSGNVYGYTF
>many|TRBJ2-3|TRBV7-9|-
TGTGCCAGCAGCTTAGGACAGCCTAGCACAGATACGCAGTATTTT
CASSLGQPSTDTQYF
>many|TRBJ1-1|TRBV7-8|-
TGTGCCAGCAGCTCCTGGGCCTTGAACACTGAAGCTTTCTTT
CASSSWALNTEAFF
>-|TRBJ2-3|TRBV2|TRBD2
TGTGCCAGCAAGGTCGAGAGCGGGGGCACAGATACGCAGTATTTT
CASKVESGGTDTQYF
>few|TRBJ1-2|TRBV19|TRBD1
TGTGCCAGTAGTTCCAAGACAGGGGGAAACTATGGCTACACCTTC
CASSSKTGGNYGYTF
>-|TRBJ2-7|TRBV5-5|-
TGTGCCAGCAGCGCTGGGACGTCCCTAGCCTACGAGCAGTACTTC
CASSAGTSLAYEQYF
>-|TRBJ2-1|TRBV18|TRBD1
TGTGCCAGCTCACTTGGTCCGGGACAGCCGTACAATGAGCAGTTCTTC
CASSLGPGQPYNEQFF
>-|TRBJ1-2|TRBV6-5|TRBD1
TGTGCCAGCAGTTGGGACAGAACTACTAACTATGGCTACACCTTC
CASSWDRTTNYGYTF
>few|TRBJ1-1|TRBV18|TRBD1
TGTGCCAGCTCAGCTGGACAGGGTAACACTGAAGCTTTCTTT
CASSAGQGNTEAFF
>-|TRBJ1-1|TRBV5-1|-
TGCGCCAGCAGCGGGCTTTCTGAAGCTTTCTTT
CASSGLSEAFF
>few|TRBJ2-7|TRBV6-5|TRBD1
TGTGCCAGCAGCTCAGGGGGCTTCGAGCAGTACTTC
CASSSGGFEQYF
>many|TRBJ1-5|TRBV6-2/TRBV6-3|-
TGTGCCAGCAGTCCACGAAGGGGGGCCCAGCCCCAGCATTTT
CASSPRRGAQPQHF
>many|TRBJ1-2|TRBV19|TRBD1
TGTGCCAGTACCGGACAGGGGACGATCTATGGCTACACCTTC
CASTGQGTIYGYTF
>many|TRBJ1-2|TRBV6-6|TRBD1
TGTGCCAGCAGTTACTCGAGCAAGGGGGCGTTCGCCTATGGCTACACCTTC
CASSYSSKGAFAYGYTF
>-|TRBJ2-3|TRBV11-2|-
TGTGCCAGCAGCTTACACCCGGGCCCCCCAGATACGCAGTATTTT
CASSLHPGPPDTQYF
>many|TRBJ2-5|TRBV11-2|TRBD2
TGTGCCAGCAGCGCCCAAGCGGGGGTTCAAGAGACCCAGTACTTC
CASSAQAGVQETQYF
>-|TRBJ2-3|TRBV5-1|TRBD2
TGCGCCAGCAGCTCGATTAGCGGGGGGGCAGATACGCAGTATTTT
CASSSISGGADTQYF
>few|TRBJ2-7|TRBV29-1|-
TGCAGCGTTGAAGGCACCACAGGGTACGAGCAGTACTTC
CSVEGTTGYEQYF
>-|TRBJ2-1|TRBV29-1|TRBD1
TGCAGCGTTGAAGTCGCGTCAGAGGGGGCTCCTTATGAGCAGTTCTTC
CSVEVASEGAPYEQFF
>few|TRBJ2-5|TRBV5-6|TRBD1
TGTGCCAGCAGCGGGACAGGGACTACCGTCGAAGAGACCCAGTACTTC
CASSGTGTTVEETQYF
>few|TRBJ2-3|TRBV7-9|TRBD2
TGTGCCAGCAGCCCTCTCCGGGGGGGCAGTAATACGCAGTATTTT
CASSPLRGGSNTQYF
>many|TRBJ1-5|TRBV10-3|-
TGTGCCATCAGAGTAAATGACAATCAGCCCCAGCATTTT
CAIRVNDNQPQHF
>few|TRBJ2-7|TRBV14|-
TGTGCCAGCAGCCTTACCCGAGGGGTCCCTGGGTCCTACGAGCAGTACTTC
CASSLTRGVPGSYEQYF
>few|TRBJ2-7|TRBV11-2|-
TGTGCCAGCAGCTTAGCTAGCGTCTACGAGCAGTACTTC
CASSLASVYEQYF
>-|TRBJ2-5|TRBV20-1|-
TGCAGTGCTAGTATGGCAGGAGGAATAGAGACCCAGTACTTC
CSASMAGGIETQYF
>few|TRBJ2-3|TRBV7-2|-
TGTGCCAGCAGCTTTGGCGGCCCCGCAGATACGCAGTATTTT
CASSFGGPADTQYF
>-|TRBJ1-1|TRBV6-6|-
TGTGCCAGCGGACCTAGGGGGTCTGAAGCTTTCTTT
CASGPRGSEAFF
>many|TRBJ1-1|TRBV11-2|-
TGTGCCAGCAGCCAGCTACGGGGAGCTCTCTTT
CASSQLRGALF
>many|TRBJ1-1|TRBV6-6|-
TGTGCCAGCAGTTACTCGTACATGGGCACTGAAGCTTTCTTT
CASSYSYMGTEAFF
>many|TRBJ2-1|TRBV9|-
TGTGCCAGCAGCGTAGGGCTTGATGAGCAGTTCTTC
CASSVGLDEQFF
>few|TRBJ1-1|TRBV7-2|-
TGTGCCAGCAGTCTCTTTCAGGGGAACACTGAAGCTTTCTTT
CASSLFQGNTEAFF
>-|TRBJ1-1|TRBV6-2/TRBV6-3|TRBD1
TGTGCCAGCAGTTATCCGGCAGGGGGCCGGACTGAAGCTTTCTTT
CASSYPAGGRTEAFF